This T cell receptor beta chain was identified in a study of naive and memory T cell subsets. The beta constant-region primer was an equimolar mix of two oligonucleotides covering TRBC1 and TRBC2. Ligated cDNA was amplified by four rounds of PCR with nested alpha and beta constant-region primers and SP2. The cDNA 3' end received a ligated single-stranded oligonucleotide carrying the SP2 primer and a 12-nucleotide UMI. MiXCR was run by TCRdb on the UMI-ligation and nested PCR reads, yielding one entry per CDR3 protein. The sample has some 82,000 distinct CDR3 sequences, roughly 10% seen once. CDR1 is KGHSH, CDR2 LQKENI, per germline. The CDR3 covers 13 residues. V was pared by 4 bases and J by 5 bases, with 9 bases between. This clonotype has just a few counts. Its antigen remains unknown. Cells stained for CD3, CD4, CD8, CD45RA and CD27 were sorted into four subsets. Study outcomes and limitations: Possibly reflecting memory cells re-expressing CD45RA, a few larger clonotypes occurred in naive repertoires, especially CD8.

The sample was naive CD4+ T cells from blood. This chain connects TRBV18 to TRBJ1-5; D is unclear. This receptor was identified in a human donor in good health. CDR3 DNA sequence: TGTGCCAGCTCACAGACGGGTGATCAGCCCCAGCATTTT. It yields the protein CASSQTGDQPQHF. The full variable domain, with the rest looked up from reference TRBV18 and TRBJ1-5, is NAGVMQNPRHLVRRRGQEARLRCSPMKGHSHVYWYRQLPEEGLKFMVYLQKENIIDESGMPKERFSAEFPKEGPSILRIQQVVRGDSAAYFCASSQTGDQPQHFGDGTRLSIL.